Each of the 22 T cell receptor beta chains below was sequenced from the same sample in a study of cytomegalovirus exposure and HLA in healthy donors. PCR was performed using 60 Vbeta and 13 Jbeta primers. Some clones are missing from TCRdb's copy, which holds only in-frame ones; the method was immunoSEQ multiplex PCR. The sample includes about 190,000 clones, more than 70% of them seen just once. The sequencing input was PBMCs. The receptor source for this set is a man aged 25-45 years in good health and CMV-seropositive.

The chain uses TRBV30 and TRBJ2-7; the D gene is possibly TRBD2 (6 bases). Per the germline V gene, CDR1 is GTSNPN and CDR2 is SVGIG (reference sequence). Deletions cut 0 bases from V and 4 bases from J, with 13 bases between. The CDR3 sequence is 14 residues long. The CDR3 DNA follows: TGTGCCTGGAGTGTACGGAACGGGGGATACGAGCAGTACTTC. Its translation: CAWSVRNGGYEQYF.

The chain carries TRBV7-9 and TRBJ2-1; 9 positions match TRBD2. The CDR3 contains 16 residues. Germline V gene data show CDR1 as SEHNR and CDR2 as FQNEAQ (reference sequence). V lost 1 base, J lost 2 bases, and 3 bases stayed unmatched. CDR3 sequence reads: CASSLGVAGAYNEQFF. CDR3 nucleotides: TGTGCCAGCAGCTTAGGAGTAGCGGGGGCCTACAATGAGCAGTTCTTC. The whole variable domain, filled in from reference TRBV7-9 and TRBJ2-1, reads DTGVSQNPRHKITKRGQNVTFRCDPISEHNRLYWYRQTLGQGPEFLTYFQNEAQLEKSRLLSDRFSAERPKGSFSTLEIQRTEQGDSAMYLCASSLGVAGAYNEQFFGPGTRLTVL.

The V call is TRBV2, the J call TRBJ1-4; tentative D call: TRBD1 (6 bases). Germline V gene lookup returns CDR1 SNHLY and CDR2 FYNNEI. The CDR3 has 13 residues. Trimming shortened V by 3 bases and J by 8 bases, and 10 bases separated the two germline ends. The CDR3 DNA follows: TGTGCCAGCAGTGAGGGACAAAGGGAAAAACTGTTTTTT. This translates into CASSEGQREKLFF.

V is TRBV9 and J is TRBJ2-2; 7 bases fit TRBD2. The CDR3 length is 18 residues. The trim removed 5 bases at V and 0 bases at J, leaving 13 bases unmatched. Germline CDR1 SGDLS, CDR2 YYNGEE. This CDR3 is CASRPGLDIFANTGELFF. DNA of the CDR3: TGTGCCAGCAGACCCGGACTAGACATATTCGCGAACACCGGGGAGCTGTTTTTT.

This chain joins TRBV7-2 and TRBJ2-3; 8 bases fit TRBD2. Trimming removed 6 bases from V and 11 bases from J; junction bases left unmatched: 10. Germline CDR1 is SGHTA and CDR2 is FQGNSA. This CDR3 contains 13 residues. The CDR3 DNA reads as TGTGCCAGCAGTCTCGTGGTAGCGGGGCAGCAGTATTTT. Its protein is CASSLVVAGQQYF.

The chain carries TRBV27 and TRBJ1-2; TRBD1 matches 8 bases. V trimming: 6 bases; J trimming: 5 bases; junction bases outside the gene matches: 2. There are 12 residues in the CDR3. CDR1 and CDR2 from the germline V gene are MNHEY and SMNVEV (reference sequence). The CDR3 region is CASRQGGYGYTF. DNA of the CDR3: TGTGCCAGCAGACAGGGGGGGTATGGCTACACCTTC.

V is TRBV6-4 and J is TRBJ2-7; TRBD2 matches 14 bases. The CDR3 contains 16 residues. CDR1 and CDR2 from the germline V gene are MRHNA and SNTAGT. V shed 6 bases, J shed 7 bases, and the junction held 11 bases outside the gene matches. The CDR3 loop is CASSQLRGLAGEEQYF. As DNA, the CDR3 is TGTGCCAGCAGCCAACTCAGGGGACTAGCGGGAGAGGAGCAGTACTTC.

This chain uses TRBV7-2 with TRBJ2-7, with 9 positions matching TRBD2. With V trimmed by 3 bases and J by 6 bases, 12 bases remained unmatched. Germline CDR1 is SGHTA and CDR2 is FQGNSA. The CDR3 loop spans 16 amino acids. The CDR3 protein is CASSFLAGGPPLEQYF. CDR3 bases: TGTGCCAGCAGCTTCCTGGCGGGGGGGCCCCCTCTCGAGCAGTACTTC. The entire variable domain, with the rest obtained from reference TRBV7-2 and TRBJ2-7, is as follows: GAGVSQSPSNKVTEKGKDVELRCDPISGHTALYWYRQSLGQGLEFLIYFQGNSAPDKSGLPSDRFSAERTGGSVSTLTIQRTQQEDSAVYLCASSFLAGGPPLEQYFGPGTRLTVT.

The chain carries TRBV5-6 and TRBJ1-3; TRBD1 matches 8 bases. Germline-derived CDR1 and CDR2 are SGHDT and YYEEEE. The CDR3 loop spans 17 amino acids. J lost 0 bases, V lost 3 bases, and 8 bases had no gene match. The CDR3 here is CASSSGQVPRSGNTIYF. The DNA of the CDR3 is TGTGCCAGCAGCTCGGGACAGGTACCCCGCTCTGGAAACACCATATATTTT.

The CDR3 loop is CASSHLGDRGPREKLFF. The CDR3 DNA follows: TGTGCCAGCAGCCACTTAGGGGACAGGGGGCCACGTGAAAAACTGTTTTTT. This chain uses TRBV11-2 with TRBJ1-4; 12 bases are a match to TRBD1. The ends lost 5 bases at V and 7 bases at J; junction bases unmatched: 11. The CDR3 contains 17 residues. Germline assignment: CDR1 SGHAT and CDR2 FQNNGV.

V and J are TRBV5-1 and TRBJ2-7, with 12 bases matching TRBD2. V was pared by 2 bases and J by 7 bases, with 7 bases of the junction left unmatched. In germline, CDR1 is SGHRS, CDR2 YFSETQ. This CDR3 has 15 amino acids. CDR3 nucleotide sequence: TGCGCCAGCAGCTTTACTAGCGGGAGGTCCCTGGAGCAGTACTTC. It translates to CASSFTSGRSLEQYF.

The chain joins TRBV4-3 to TRBJ2-3; tentatively, D is TRBD1 (6 bases). The CDR3 is 14 amino acids. The germline V gene encodes CDR1 LGHNA and CDR2 YSLEER. V was pared by 1 base and J by 3 bases, with 8 bases between. CDR3 coding DNA: TGCGCCAGCAGCCAAGTTCAGGGGACAGATACGCAGTATTTT. It specifies CASSQVQGTDTQYF.

The chain combines TRBV6-5 with TRBJ1-1; no definite D call. The V end lost 2 bases, the J end lost 4 bases, and 8 bases lay between the germline ends. CDR1 MNHEY and CDR2 SVGAGI come from the germline V gene. There are 13 residues in the CDR3. The CDR3 loop is CASSYAGATEAFF. The CDR3 DNA is TGTGCCAGCAGTTACGCGGGTGCCACTGAAGCTTTCTTT.

This clone was counted once. The CDR3 reads CASSAQTKETQYF. CDR3 nucleotide sequence: TGCGCCAGCAGCGCACAAACAAAAGAGACCCAGTACTTC. This chain joins TRBV5-1 and TRBJ2-5, with D uncertain. Germline assignment: CDR1 SGHRS and CDR2 YFSETQ. The CDR3 is made up of 13 amino acids. Trimming left V 4 bases short and J 3 bases short, with 10 bases between.

This rearrangement joins TRBV6-5 to TRBJ1-2; D may be TRBD1 (6 bases). The V gene's germline CDR1 is MNHEY and CDR2 SVGAGI. V lost 9 bases to trimming and J lost 2 bases, with 7 bases between them. The CDR3 runs 11 residues. In DNA form, the CDR3 reads TGTGCCAGTCAGGGGAACTATGGCTACACCTTC. Its protein is CASQGNYGYTF.

This clone was detected only a few times. V is TRBV28 and J is TRBJ2-1; 7 bases are a match to TRBD1. CDR3 size: 16 residues. J gave up 0 bases and V 6 bases, and 8 bases lay outside the gene matches. Looked up from germline, CDR1 is MDHEN and CDR2 is SYDVKM. The CDR3, as DNA: TGTGCCAGCAGACCTCAGGGGGACCCCTCCTACAATGAGCAGTTCTTC. Translated: CASRPQGDPSYNEQFF.

The rearrangement uses TRBV5-6 and TRBJ2-3; TRBD1 agrees at 7 bases. The CDR3 extends over 17 amino acids. J gave up 2 bases and V 3 bases, and 12 bases lay outside the gene matches. Germline V gives CDR1 SGHDT, CDR2 YYEEEE. The DNA for the CDR3 is TGTGCCAGCAGCTGGGCAGAAGGGGGCCAGGTCACAGATACGCAGTATTTT. It codes for CASSWAEGGQVTDTQYF. The entire variable domain, with the rest obtained from reference TRBV5-6 and TRBJ2-3, is as follows: DAGVTQSPTHLIKTRGQQVTLRCSPKSGHDTVSWYQQALGQGPQFIFQYYEEEERQRGNFPDRFSGHQFPNYSSELNVNALLLGDSALYLCASSWAEGGQVTDTQYFGPGTRLTVL.

The chain recombines TRBV27 with TRBJ2-7, with no clear D. CDR3 size: 14 residues. Germline V gene sequence: CDR1 MNHEY, CDR2 SMNVEV (reference sequence). V was shortened by 2 bases and J by 0 bases, with 8 bases between the two germline ends. CDR3 residues: CASSLGQLSYEQYF. CDR3 bases: TGTGCCAGCAGTTTAGGGCAGCTCTCCTACGAGCAGTACTTC.

V usage is TRBV13 and J usage is TRBJ2-7, with D possibly TRBD1 on 5 matching bases. This CDR3 spans 15 amino acids. Trimming shortened V by 5 bases and J by 0 bases, and 14 bases separated the two germline ends. Per the germline V gene, CDR1 is PRHDT and CDR2 is FYEKMQ (reference sequence). For the CDR3, the DNA is TGTGCCAGCAGCCCAGAACAGGTCCCCTCCTACGAGCAGTACTTC. Translated: CASSPEQVPSYEQYF.

The rearrangement joins TRBV6-1 to TRBJ1-1; weak D call: TRBD1 (6 bases). With 8 bases removed from V and 10 bases from J, the gap between germline ends came to 14 bases. The CDR3 covers 11 residues. The germline gives CDR1 MNHNS, CDR2 SASEGT. CDR3 nucleotides: TGTGCCAGCGAACAGGGAGGGGGAGCTTTCTTT. Residues: CASEQGGGAFF.

This chain uses TRBV7-3 with TRBJ2-5, with TRBD2 matching 8 bases. The J segment lost 5 bases and the V segment lost 2 bases, leaving 7 bases of the junction unmatched. The CDR3 sequence is 15 residues long. The germline V gene has CDR1 SGHTA and CDR2 FQGTGA. The DNA of the CDR3 is TGTGCCAGCAGCTTAGGTCCGGGAGGGGGGGAGACCCAGTACTTC. Translated: CASSLGPGGGETQYF.

CDR3 region: CASSHFIKRESTGELFF. The CDR3, as DNA: TGTGCCAGCAGCCACTTCATAAAGAGAGAGAGCACCGGGGAGCTGTTTTTT. The chain has TRBV4-2 and TRBJ2-2, with D hard to call. This CDR3 contains 17 residues. The germline V gene encodes CDR1 LGHNA and CDR2 YNFKEQ. Trimming cost V 3 bases and J 4 bases, with 18 bases left between them.